These 12 T cell receptor beta chains came from one sample sequenced in a study of T cell changes during pregnancy in multiple sclerosis. The data were produced by immunoSEQ multiplex PCR, yet TCRdb's version contains in-frame clones alone and is incomplete. This sample yields tens of thousands of clones, of which about 89% are seen a single time; around 0.8% belongs to the top ten. The source was CD4+ T cells from peripheral blood mononuclear cells, collected before pregnancy. These receptor sequences come from a female donor with multiple sclerosis, enrolled in a pregnancy study.

The V call is TRBV4-3, the J call TRBJ1-5, with D hard to call. Per germline, CDR1 LGHNA and CDR2 YSLEER. The ends were cut back, 1 base at V and 2 bases at J, with 9 bases in the middle. This CDR3 contains 15 residues. CDR3 in DNA: TGCGCCAGCAGCCAAGTCACTGGAGGCAATCAGCCCCAGCATTTT. Amino acids: CASSQVTGGNQPQHF.

This clone was detected a few times. The genes are TRBV7-2 and TRBJ2-1; 8 bases agree with TRBD2. V lost 4 bases, J lost 8 bases, and 16 bases stayed unmatched. Germline CDR1 and CDR2: SGHTA and FQGNSA. The CDR3 has 17 residues. The CDR3: CASSSALAGLFGDEQFF. The CDR3, as DNA: TGTGCCAGCAGCTCGGCCCTAGCGGGTCTTTTTGGGGATGAGCAGTTCTTC.

CDR3 nucleotides: TGCGCCAGCAGCCAAGATCACAGGGTTAGCAATCAGCCCCAGCATTTT. Translating gives CASSQDHRVSNQPQHF. The chain recombines TRBV4-3 with TRBJ1-5; D perhaps matches TRBD1 (6 bases). The V end lost 0 bases, the J end lost 0 bases, and 9 bases lay between the germline ends. The length of the CDR3 is 16 residues. CDR1 and CDR2 (germline): LGHNA, YSLEER.

The chain carries TRBV1 and TRBJ1-2; the tabulated D call, TRBD1, remains unverified against the DNA. TRBV1 is described as a pseudogene. The CDR3 is 14 residues long. CDR3 sequence reads: CTSSNVTGEEGYTF. Written as DNA, the CDR3 is TGCACCAGCAGCAATGTAACAGGTGAGGAGGGCTACACCTTC.

The chain is built from TRBV10-3 and TRBJ2-7; 8 bases agree with TRBD1. Germline V lookup: CDR1 ENHRY, CDR2 SYGVKD. V lost 3 bases, J lost 4 bases, and 2 bases stayed unmatched. The CDR3 loop spans 13 amino acids. This CDR3 reads CAISEGDRYEQYF. The CDR3 DNA is TGTGCCATCAGTGAAGGGGACAGGTACGAGCAGTACTTC.

V gene TRBV5-1 combines with J gene TRBJ1-4; 8 bases match TRBD1. CDR1 and CDR2 from the germline V gene are SGHRS and YFSETQ. The CDR3 loop spans 15 amino acids. V shed 0 bases, J shed 3 bases, and the junction held 1 base outside the gene matches. The CDR3 DNA follows: TGCGCCAGCAGCTTGGAGGGACAGGCTAATGAAAAACTGTTTTTT. Translating gives CASSLEGQANEKLFF.

The J gene is TRBJ1-1, the V gene TRBV14, with D possibly matching TRBD1 (5 bases). The CDR3 is 15 residues long. Germline V lookup: CDR1 SGHDN, CDR2 FVKESK. V lost 1 base and J 1 base, leaving 10 bases between the germline ends. The CDR3 sequence is CASSQVRGGNTEAFF. CDR3 DNA sequence: TGTGCCAGCAGCCAAGTAAGGGGTGGGAACACTGAAGCTTTCTTT.

The J gene is TRBJ2-2, the V gene TRBV19; 10 bases agree with TRBD1. This CDR3 spans 14 amino acids. Germline CDR1 reads LNHDA; CDR2 reads SQIVND (reference sequence). The V segment lost 7 bases and the J segment 7 bases; nucleotides outside the gene matches: 6. Written as DNA, the CDR3 is TGTGCCAGTACCGGGACAGGGGTTATCGGGGAGCTGTTTTTT. Its protein product is CASTGTGVIGELFF.

V is TRBV7-9 and J is TRBJ2-1; 12 positions match TRBD2. Trimming at V came to 5 bases and at J to 5 bases, leaving 4 bases not matched to a gene. The length of the CDR3 is 15 residues. The germline V gene has CDR1 SEHNR and CDR2 FQNEAQ (reference sequence). This CDR3 reads CASSVGLAGNNEQFF. CDR3 DNA: TGTGCCAGCAGCGTAGGACTAGCGGGGAACAATGAGCAGTTCTTC. The full variable domain, in which reference TRBV7-9 and TRBJ2-1 provide the parts outside the CDR3, is DTGVSQNPRHKITKRGQNVTFRCDPISEHNRLYWYRQTLGQGPEFLTYFQNEAQLEKSRLLSDRFSAERPKGSFSTLEIQRTEQGDSAMYLCASSVGLAGNNEQFFGPGTRLTVL.

This clone is classed as medium-sized (0.01 to 0.1%). This chain uses TRBV19 with TRBJ1-5; the D gene is possibly TRBD1 (5 bases). The V and J ends lost 4 bases and 1 base respectively, with 14 bases between them. This CDR3 spans 16 amino acids. CDR1 LNHDA and CDR2 SQIVND come from the germline V gene (reference sequence). The CDR3 here is CASSTREGRSNQPQHF. CDR3 DNA: TGTGCCAGTAGTACCAGGGAAGGGAGGAGCAATCAGCCCCAGCATTTT.

The rearrangement joins TRBV6-6 to TRBJ1-1; D unclear. Germline CDR1 is MNHNY and CDR2 is SVGAGI (reference sequence). This CDR3 has 11 residues. V dropped 5 bases and J dropped 11 bases, with 12 bases sitting between them. CDR3 DNA: TGTGCCAGCAGTGGCGAGGAAGTGGCTTTCTTT. Its translation is CASSGEEVAFF.

CDR3: CASSQDLAGGPDTQYF. CDR3 DNA: TGTGCCAGCAGCCAAGATCTAGCGGGGGGGCCAGATACGCAGTATTTT. This chain uses TRBV4-2 with TRBJ2-3; TRBD2 matches at 12 bases. The trim removed 0 bases at V and 4 bases at J, leaving 2 bases unmatched. The CDR3 consists of 16 residues. Germline CDR1 is LGHNA and CDR2 is YNFKEQ.